Below, 25 T cell receptor beta chains from the same sample are listed, as sequenced in a study of cytotoxic CD8 clonotypes in ibrutinib-treated CLL (dated by TCRdb to the early 2020s). The library relied on the immunoSEQ multiplex PCR assay. Drawn from immuneACCESS, this table holds only the in-frame rearrangements with V and J called that TCRdb kept. Clones are partly lost; checked studies trace under half to an unresolved V gene and leave the rest unexplained. The sample records roughly 330,000 clones, about 61% of which are singletons. The ten largest account for about 6.7% of the sample. The sample here was PBMCs, taken after 36 months of ibrutinib treatment. All receptors derive from a human donor with chronic lymphocytic leukemia.

This clone was picked up a small number of times. The chain combines TRBV7-3 with TRBJ2-5; D perhaps matches TRBD2 (5 bases). The CDR3 spans 13 residues. From germline, CDR1 is SGHTA and CDR2 FQGTGA. Trimming removed 1 base from V and 4 bases from J, with 7 bases in between. The CDR3 region is CASSLRGSETQYF. CDR3 DNA: TGTGCCAGCAGCTTAAGAGGGTCAGAGACCCAGTACTTC.

In this sample, this clone turned up many times. V usage is TRBV2 and J usage is TRBJ1-1, with D possibly matching TRBD1 (6 bases). From germline, CDR1 is SNHLY and CDR2 FYNNEI. CDR3 length: 16 amino acids. V shed 6 bases and J shed 0 bases, with 17 bases lying between them. The CDR3 DNA is TGTGCCAGCAGGGATCCGCCTACAGGGATGAACACTGAAGCTTTCTTT. Its protein is CASRDPPTGMNTEAFF.

This clone has a handful of counts. V is TRBV4-1 and J is TRBJ1-4; D call uncertain. The ends were cut back, 2 bases at V and 7 bases at J, with 14 bases in the middle. Germline V gives CDR1 MGHRA, CDR2 YSYEKL. The CDR3 runs 15 residues. The CDR3 loop reads CASSQSPIASEKLFF. DNA of the CDR3: TGCGCCAGCAGCCAAAGTCCAATCGCAAGTGAAAAACTGTTTTTT.

In this sample, this clone turned up once. The chain has TRBV7-6 and TRBJ1-4; maybe TRBD1 (5 bases). Germline V lookup: CDR1 SGHVS, CDR2 FNYEAQ. Trimming cost V 4 bases and J 0 bases, with 15 bases left between them. CDR3 size: 17 residues. CDR3 in amino acids: CASSSRAGRATNEKLFF. CDR3 DNA sequence: TGTGCCAGCAGCTCGAGGGCAGGGAGGGCAACTAATGAAAAACTGTTTTTT.

V gene TRBV28 combines with J gene TRBJ2-5; D gene unclear. The CDR3 loop spans 12 amino acids. V was pared by 4 bases and J by 5 bases, with 8 bases between. CDR1 and CDR2 (germline): MDHEN, SYDVKM. The CDR3 coding sequence is TGTGCCAGCAGTTCCAGTCTGGAGACCCAGTACTTC. Encoded protein: CASSSSLETQYF. The whole variable domain, filled in from reference TRBV28 and TRBJ2-5, reads DVKVTQSSRYLVKRTGEKVFLECVQDMDHENMFWYRQDPGLGLRLIYFSYDVKMKEKGDIPEGYSVSREKKERFSLILESASTNQTSMYLCASSSSLETQYFGPGTRLLVL.

This chain links TRBV2 with TRBJ2-2; D gene ambiguous. V lost 1 base and J lost 4, with 13 bases in between. Germline V gives CDR1 SNHLY, CDR2 FYNNEI. This CDR3 has 16 residues. CDR3 amino acids: CASSEGQTIFTGELFF. The DNA of the CDR3 is TGTGCCAGCAGTGAAGGGCAGACAATTTTCACCGGGGAGCTGTTTTTT.

This chain uses TRBV29-1 with TRBJ1-2, with a weak D call TRBD1 (5 bases). CDR3 length equals 17 residues. The germline CDR1 and CDR2 sequences are SQVTM and ANQGSEA. V lost 3 bases to trimming and J lost 8 bases, with 28 bases between them. CDR3 loop: CSVDSRLRGRPGEGYTF. Here the CDR3 DNA reads TGCAGCGTTGACAGTCGGTTACGGGGGAGGCCCGGAGAGGGCTACACCTTC.

The chain employs TRBV19 and TRBJ2-3, with 8 bases identical to TRBD1. Germline CDR1 LNHDA, CDR2 SQIVND (reference sequence). The CDR3 spans 15 residues. Losses at the gene ends were 8 bases for V and 1 base for J; bases not matched to a gene: 8. The CDR3, as DNA: TGTGCCAGTTGGGGGACAGGACACCGCACAGATACGCAGTATTTT. Amino acid sequence: CASWGTGHRTDTQYF. The variable domain in full, completed from reference TRBV19 and TRBJ2-3, reads DGGITQSPKYLFRKEGQNVTLSCEQNLNHDAMYWYRQDPGQGLRLIYYSQIVNDFQKGDIAEGYSVSREKKESFPLTVTSAQKNPTAFYLCASWGTGHRTDTQYFGPGTRLTVL.

The CDR3 nucleotides read TGTGCTAGTGGTTTGAGCAGGGGAGGCACTGAAGCTTTCTTT. Residues: CASGLSRGGTEAFF. The chain joins TRBV12-5 to TRBJ1-1; D might be TRBD1 (6 bases). The CDR3 sequence is 14 residues long. Per the germline V gene, CDR1 is LGHNT and CDR2 is FRNRAP. The V end lost 2 bases, the J end lost 4 bases, and 11 bases lay between the germline ends.

V and J are TRBV9 and TRBJ2-1; 10 nucleotides agree with TRBD2. CDR3 length equals 16 residues. The trim removed 2 bases at V and 8 bases at J, leaving 10 bases unmatched. Looked up from germline, CDR1 is SGDLS and CDR2 is YYNGEE. The CDR3 bases are TGTGCCAGCAGCGTTAATCTAGCGGGAGCGTACGATGAGCAGTTCTTC. Encoded protein: CASSVNLAGAYDEQFF.

The gene calls are TRBV4-3 and TRBJ2-3, with TRBD2 as a possible D gene (5 bases). Germline V CDR1 and CDR2: LGHNA, YSLEER. Deletions cut 1 base from V and 3 bases from J, with 11 bases between. This CDR3 is 15 amino acids long. CDR3 in amino acids: CASSQGAEGTDTQYF. The CDR3 DNA follows: TGCGCCAGCAGCCAAGGGGCAGAGGGAACAGATACGCAGTATTTT.

V usage is TRBV27 and J usage is TRBJ2-3; 9 nucleotides agree with TRBD2. Germline V gene data show CDR1 as MNHEY and CDR2 as SMNVEV (reference sequence). This CDR3 contains 12 residues. Unmatched junction bases numbered 1, after V lost 1 base and J lost 11 bases. CDR3 in amino acids: CASSLLLAGQYF. The CDR3 region has the DNA TGTGCCAGCAGTTTATTACTAGCGGGGCAGTATTTT.

This clone was seen only a few times. This chain links TRBV4-3 with TRBJ2-4, with 8 bases that match TRBD1. The CDR3 consists of 17 residues. CDR1 LGHNA and CDR2 YSLEER come from the germline V gene. V trimming: 0 bases; J trimming: 3 bases; junction bases outside the gene matches: 7. The DNA of the CDR3 is TGCGCCAGCAGCCAAGACGGCAGGGGGCGGGTCAAAAACATTCAGTACTTC. Translating gives CASSQDGRGRVKNIQYF.

The genes are TRBV19 and TRBJ1-5; weak D call: TRBD1 (6 bases). Per the germline V gene, CDR1 is LNHDA and CDR2 is SQIVND (reference sequence). The CDR3 totals 15 residues. Trimming took off 2 bases at V and 3 bases at J, with 11 bases between the two ends. The CDR3 sequence: CASSIRGASNQPQHF. The CDR3 DNA follows: TGTGCCAGTAGTATAAGGGGGGCTTCCAATCAGCCCCAGCATTTT. Full variable domain (missing parts from reference TRBV19 and TRBJ1-5): DGGITQSPKYLFRKEGQNVTLSCEQNLNHDAMYWYRQDPGQGLRLIYYSQIVNDFQKGDIAEGYSVSREKKESFPLTVTSAQKNPTAFYLCASSIRGASNQPQHFGDGTRLSIL.

This rearrangement joins TRBV7-2 to TRBJ2-7; 7 bases line up with TRBD2. The CDR3 is 14 amino acids. J lost 2 bases, V lost 3 bases, and 4 bases had no gene match. Germline loops: CDR1 SGHTA, CDR2 FQGNSA. CDR3: CASSFGGRTYEQYF. CDR3 bases: TGTGCCAGCAGCTTTGGCGGGAGAACCTACGAGCAGTACTTC.

The chain joins TRBV9 to TRBJ1-2, with D unresolved. Germline CDR1 is SGDLS and CDR2 is YYNGEE. Trimming pared 1 base from V and 8 bases from J, leaving 12 bases between. CDR3 length equals 13 residues. As DNA, the CDR3 is TGTGCCAGCAGCGTATGGGAGTATTGGGGCTACACCTTC. Protein: CASSVWEYWGYTF.

The chain couples TRBV7-8 to TRBJ2-3, with D perhaps given as TRBD1 or TRBD2 (6 bases each). The ends were cut back, 1 base at V and 5 bases at J, with 13 bases in the middle. Germline assignment: CDR1 SGHVS and CDR2 FQNEAQ. The CDR3 is 15 residues long. CDR3 nucleotides: TGTGCCAGCAGCTTAGGTGGGGGGCCCCTAGATACGCAGTATTTT. Amino acid sequence: CASSLGGGPLDTQYF.

The rearrangement joins TRBV27 to TRBJ1-2; 8 nucleotides agree with TRBD1. There are 13 residues in the CDR3. V lost 6 bases to trimming and J lost 8 bases; unmatched junction nucleotides: 8. CDR1 is MNHEY, CDR2 SMNVEV, per germline (reference sequence). This CDR3 reads CASSSDRGYGYTF. CDR3 bases: TGTGCCAGCAGCTCAGACAGGGGCTACGGCTACACCTTC.

The chain joins TRBV7-2 to TRBJ2-5; D is uncertain. Germline CDR1 and CDR2: SGHTA and FQGNSA. The CDR3 contains 13 residues. Trimming shortened V by 1 base and J by 5 bases, and 8 bases separated the two germline ends. CDR3 coding DNA: TGTGCCAGCAGCTTAGATCCTCCGGAGACCCAGTACTTC. This sequence encodes CASSLDPPETQYF.

This clone showed up just a few times. CDR3 residues: CASRRGLGRAGELFF. In nucleotides, the CDR3 is TGTGCCAGCAGGCGCGGCTTGGGGAGGGCCGGGGAGCTGTTTTTT. The chain recombines TRBV27 with TRBJ2-2; 7 nucleotides agree with TRBD2. Germline V gives CDR1 MNHEY, CDR2 SMNVEV (reference sequence). The CDR3 length is 15 residues. V was pared by 6 bases and J by 6 bases, with 10 bases of the junction left unmatched.

This clone was detected only once. The gene calls are TRBV11-3 and TRBJ2-1; D unclear. Trimming stripped 3 bases from V and 9 bases from J, with 18 bases between. The CDR3 has 15 residues. The germline CDR1 and CDR2 sequences are SGHNT and YENEEA. The CDR3 spells CASSFSAQTAGEQFF. CDR3 DNA sequence: TGTGCCAGCAGCTTCAGCGCCCAAACAGCTGGTGAGCAGTTCTTC.

The V call is TRBV27, the J call TRBJ2-7, with 7 bases that match TRBD2. The CDR3 runs to 14 residues. With 5 bases clipped from V and 3 bases from J, the junction kept 7 bases outside the gene matches. Germline V gives CDR1 MNHEY, CDR2 SMNVEV (reference sequence). CDR3 amino acids: CASSRAGAVYEQYF. The DNA of the CDR3 is TGTGCCAGCAGTAGGGCGGGAGCTGTCTACGAGCAGTACTTC.

The J gene is TRBJ2-2, the V gene TRBV19, with D possibly TRBD1 on 6 matching bases. The CDR3 extends over 15 amino acids. V gave up 3 bases and J gave up 4 bases, with 12 bases separating them. CDR1 is LNHDA and CDR2 is SQIVND in the germline V gene (reference sequence). The CDR3 DNA follows: TGTGCCAGTAGTATGAAAGGACAGCCCACCGGGGAGCTGTTTTTT. Translation: CASSMKGQPTGELFF.

This chain connects TRBV4-1 to TRBJ2-3; D perhaps matches TRBD1 (5 bases). Between the trimmed V and J ends, which lost 4 bases and 2 bases, there was a span of 16 bases. The CDR3 extends over 16 amino acids. The germline V gene encodes CDR1 MGHRA and CDR2 YSYEKL. The CDR3 sequence: CASSPYGQEDTDTQYF. DNA for the CDR3: TGCGCCAGCAGCCCCTACGGACAAGAAGACACAGATACGCAGTATTTT.

The CDR3 region is CASSKAIHRWGYEQYF. The CDR3 nucleotides read TGTGCCAGCAGCAAAGCTATCCACCGATGGGGCTACGAGCAGTACTTC. This chain uses TRBV21-1 with TRBJ2-7. TRBV21-1 is annotated as a pseudogene. The CDR3 length is 16 residues.